A selection of T cell receptor beta chains follows, all from one sample in a study of vaccination and CD4 T cells after COVID-19. TCRdb ran MiXCR on the PCR reads and lists one entry per CDR3 protein. The table records around 21,000 distinct CDR3 sequences, roughly 51% of them present only once. Their cognate antigens are unknown. Sequencing was done on a sample of CD4+ T cells from blood, cultured in vitro. The source of these receptors is a human donor who had recovered from COVID-19. Both conserved end residues are part of each CDR3. The order of the fields is clone size, J gene, D gene, V gene, CDR3 protein, CDR3 DNA. The D gene is left open where the match is weak. Some rows mark clone size as missing; the rest say once, few, many or name a class of expanded clone.

few TRBJ2-3 TRBD1 TRBV7-9 CASSLTGAPSGTDTQYF TGTGCCAGCAGCCTTACAGGGGCCCCTAGTGGCACAGATACGCAGTATTTT
NA TRBJ1-6 NA TRBV6-1 CASSTRRGGSPLHF TGTGCCAGCAGCACCCGACGGGGAGGGTCACCCCTCCACTTT
NA TRBJ2-7 NA TRBV7-2 CASSLGRADEQYF TGTGCCAGCAGCTTAGGCAGGGCGGACGAGCAGTACTTC
NA TRBJ2-5 TRBD2 TRBV11-3 CASSLETSGGQETQYF TGTGCCAGCAGCTTAGAGACTAGCGGGGGGCAAGAGACCCAGTACTTC
NA TRBJ1-2 NA TRBV11-2 CASSIGQIVNYGYTF TGTGCCAGCAGCATTGGACAGATCGTTAACTATGGCTACACCTTC
NA TRBJ2-3 TRBD2 TRBV29-1 CSVMGSGDTDTQYF TGCAGCGTAATGGGTAGCGGGGACACAGATACGCAGTATTTT
NA TRBJ2-7 NA TRBV7-8 CASSPSLGQSYEQYF TGTGCCAGCAGCCCCTCCCTCGGACAGTCCTACGAGCAGTACTTC
NA TRBJ2-5 TRBD2 TRBV11-3 CASSAYERGAGETQYF TGTGCCAGCAGCGCCTATGAGCGGGGGGCCGGAGAGACCCAGTACTTC
NA TRBJ1-2 TRBD1 TRBV28 CASSTHQPDRGLGYTF TGTGCCAGCAGTACGCATCAGCCGGACAGGGGGCTCGGCTACACCTTC
few TRBJ1-1 NA TRBV6-1 CASRKGDSLEAFF TGTGCCAGCCGTAAGGGCGACAGCCTTGAAGCTTTCTTT